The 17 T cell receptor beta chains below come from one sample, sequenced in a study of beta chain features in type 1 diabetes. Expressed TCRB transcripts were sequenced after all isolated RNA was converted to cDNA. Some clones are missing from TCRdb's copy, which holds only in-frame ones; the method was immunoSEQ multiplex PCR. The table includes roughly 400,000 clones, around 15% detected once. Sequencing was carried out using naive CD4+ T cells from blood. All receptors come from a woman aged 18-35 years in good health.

CDR3 sequence: CASSPPGTGHGYTF. CDR3 in DNA: TGTGCCAGCTCACCACCTGGGACAGGTCATGGCTACACCTTC. The chain joins TRBV18 to TRBJ1-2; 8 positions match TRBD1. The trim removed 0 bases at V and 6 bases at J, leaving 3 bases unmatched. The germline V gene encodes CDR1 KGHSH and CDR2 LQKENI. The CDR3 spans 14 residues.

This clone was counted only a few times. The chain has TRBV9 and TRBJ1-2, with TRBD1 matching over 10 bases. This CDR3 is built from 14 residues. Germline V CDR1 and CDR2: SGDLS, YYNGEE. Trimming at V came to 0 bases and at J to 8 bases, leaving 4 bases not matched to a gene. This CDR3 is CASSVVGTGEGYTF. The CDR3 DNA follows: TGTGCCAGCAGCGTAGTAGGGACAGGGGAAGGCTACACCTTC.

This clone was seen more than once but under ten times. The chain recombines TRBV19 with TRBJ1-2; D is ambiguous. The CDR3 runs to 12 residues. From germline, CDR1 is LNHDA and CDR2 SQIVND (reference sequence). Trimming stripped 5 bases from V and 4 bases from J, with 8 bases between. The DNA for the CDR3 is TGTGCCAGTAGTTACGAGGCCTATGGCTACACCTTC. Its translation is CASSYEAYGYTF.

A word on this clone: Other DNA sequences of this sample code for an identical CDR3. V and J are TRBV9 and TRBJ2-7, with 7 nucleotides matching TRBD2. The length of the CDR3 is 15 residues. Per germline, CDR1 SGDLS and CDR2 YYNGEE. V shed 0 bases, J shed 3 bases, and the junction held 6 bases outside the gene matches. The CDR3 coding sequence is TGTGCCAGCAGCGTAGGAACGGGGGGTAGCTACGAGCAGTACTTC. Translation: CASSVGTGGSYEQYF.

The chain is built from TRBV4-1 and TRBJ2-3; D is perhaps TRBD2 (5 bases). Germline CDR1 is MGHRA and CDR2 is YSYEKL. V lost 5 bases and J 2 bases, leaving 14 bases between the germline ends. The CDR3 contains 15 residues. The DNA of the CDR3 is TGCGCCAGCAGCACCACGGCGGGTTACACAGATACGCAGTATTTT. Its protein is CASSTTAGYTDTQYF.

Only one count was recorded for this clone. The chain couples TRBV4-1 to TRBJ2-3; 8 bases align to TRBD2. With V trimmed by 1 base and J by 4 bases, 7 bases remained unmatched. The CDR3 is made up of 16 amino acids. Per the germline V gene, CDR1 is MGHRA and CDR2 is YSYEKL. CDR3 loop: CASSQVRAGVSDTQYF. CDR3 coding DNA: TGCGCCAGCAGCCAAGTAAGAGCGGGAGTGTCAGATACGCAGTATTTT.

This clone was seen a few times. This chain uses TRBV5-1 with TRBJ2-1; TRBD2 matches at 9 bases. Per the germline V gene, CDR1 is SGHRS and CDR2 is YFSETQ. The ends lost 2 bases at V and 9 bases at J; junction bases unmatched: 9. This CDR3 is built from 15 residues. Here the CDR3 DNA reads TGCGCCAGCAGCTTAGAAGCGGGAGGTAGTGGTGAGCAGTTCTTC. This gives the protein CASSLEAGGSGEQFF.

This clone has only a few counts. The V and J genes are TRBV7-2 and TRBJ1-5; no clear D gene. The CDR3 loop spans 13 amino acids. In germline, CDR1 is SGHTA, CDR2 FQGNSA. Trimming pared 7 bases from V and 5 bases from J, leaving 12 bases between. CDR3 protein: CASITFYDQPQHF. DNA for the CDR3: TGTGCCAGCATCACATTTTACGATCAGCCCCAGCATTTT.

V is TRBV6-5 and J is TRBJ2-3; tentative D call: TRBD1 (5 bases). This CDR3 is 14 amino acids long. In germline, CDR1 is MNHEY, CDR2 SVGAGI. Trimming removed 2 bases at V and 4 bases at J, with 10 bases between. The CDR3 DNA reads TGTGCCAGCAGTTACCTGATGACAGCAGATACGCAGTATTTT. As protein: CASSYLMTADTQYF.

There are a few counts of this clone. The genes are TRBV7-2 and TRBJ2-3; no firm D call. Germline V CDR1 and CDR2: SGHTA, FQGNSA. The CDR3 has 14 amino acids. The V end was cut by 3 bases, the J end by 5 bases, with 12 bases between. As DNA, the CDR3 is TGTGCCAGCAGCTTGTCTAAGAGTCAAGATACGCAGTATTTT. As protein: CASSLSKSQDTQYF.

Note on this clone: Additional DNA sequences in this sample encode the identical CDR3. CDR3 region: CASSLSSGGETQYF. The CDR3, as DNA: TGTGCCAGCAGCTTAAGTAGCGGGGGGGAGACCCAGTACTTC. The chain has TRBV7-9 and TRBJ2-5, with TRBD2 matching over 10 bases. The germline gives CDR1 SEHNR, CDR2 FQNEAQ (reference sequence). V lost 2 bases, J lost 5 bases, and 2 bases stayed unmatched. The CDR3 runs to 14 residues.

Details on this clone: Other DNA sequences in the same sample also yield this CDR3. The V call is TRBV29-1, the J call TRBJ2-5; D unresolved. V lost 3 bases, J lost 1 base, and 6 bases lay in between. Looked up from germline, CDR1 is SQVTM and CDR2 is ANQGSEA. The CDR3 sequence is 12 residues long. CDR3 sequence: CSVDPVQETQYF. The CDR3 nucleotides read TGCAGCGTTGACCCCGTCCAAGAGACCCAGTACTTC.

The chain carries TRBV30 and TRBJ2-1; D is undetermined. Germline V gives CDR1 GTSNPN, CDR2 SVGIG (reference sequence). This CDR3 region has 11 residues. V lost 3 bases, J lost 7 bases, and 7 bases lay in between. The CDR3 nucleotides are TGTGCCTGGAGGTCCCAAAATGAGCAGTTCTTC. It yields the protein CAWRSQNEQFF.

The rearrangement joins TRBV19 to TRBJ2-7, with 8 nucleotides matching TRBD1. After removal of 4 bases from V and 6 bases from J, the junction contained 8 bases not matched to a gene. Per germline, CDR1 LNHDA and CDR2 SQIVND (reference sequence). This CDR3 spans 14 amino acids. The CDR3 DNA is TGTGCCAGTAGTACTGGACAGGGTACGGGCGAGCAGTACTTC. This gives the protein CASSTGQGTGEQYF.

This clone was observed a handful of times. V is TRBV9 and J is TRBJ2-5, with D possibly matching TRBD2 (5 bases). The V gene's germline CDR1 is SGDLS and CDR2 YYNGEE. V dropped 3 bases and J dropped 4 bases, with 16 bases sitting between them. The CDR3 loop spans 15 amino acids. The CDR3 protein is CASSAEGFSRETQYF. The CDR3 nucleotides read TGTGCCAGCAGCGCCGAGGGATTTTCGAGAGAGACCCAGTACTTC.

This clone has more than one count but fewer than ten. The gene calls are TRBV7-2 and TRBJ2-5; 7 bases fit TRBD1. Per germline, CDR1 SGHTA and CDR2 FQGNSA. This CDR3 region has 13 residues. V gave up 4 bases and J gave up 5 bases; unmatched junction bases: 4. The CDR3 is CASSWGQSETQYF. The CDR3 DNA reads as TGTGCCAGCAGCTGGGGACAGTCGGAGACCCAGTACTTC.

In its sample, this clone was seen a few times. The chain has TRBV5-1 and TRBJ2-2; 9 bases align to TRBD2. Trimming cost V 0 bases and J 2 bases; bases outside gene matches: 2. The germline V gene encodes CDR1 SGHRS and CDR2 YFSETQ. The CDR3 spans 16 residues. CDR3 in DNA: TGCGCCAGCAGCTTGGGACTAGCGGATAACACCGGGGAGCTGTTTTTT. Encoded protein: CASSLGLADNTGELFF. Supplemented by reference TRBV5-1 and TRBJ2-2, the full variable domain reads KAGVTQTPRYLIKTRGQQVTLSCSPISGHRSVSWYQQTPGQGLQFLFEYFSETQRNKGNFPGRFSGRQFSNSRSEMNVSTLELGDSALYLCASSLGLADNTGELFFGEGSRLTVL.